The present TCR beta chain was sequenced within a study of control samples from healthy donors and cancer patients. The V gene's germline CDR1 is GTSNPN and CDR2 SVGIG (reference sequence). Trimming took 4 bases from V and 1 from J, leaving 7 bases between them. The CDR3 is made up of 12 amino acids. Profiling relied on immunoSEQ multiplex PCR, and the TCRdb table lists in-frame clones only, not all of them. The data show approximately 79,000 clones, about nine tenths seen once. This sequence joins TRBV30 and TRBJ1-2, with no clear D. Sequenced sample: blood. This TCR was sampled from a man aged 45-60 years in good health. CDR3 sequence: CAWTDFNYGYTF. The CDR3 coding sequence is TGTGCCTGGACCGATTTTAACTATGGCTACACCTTC.